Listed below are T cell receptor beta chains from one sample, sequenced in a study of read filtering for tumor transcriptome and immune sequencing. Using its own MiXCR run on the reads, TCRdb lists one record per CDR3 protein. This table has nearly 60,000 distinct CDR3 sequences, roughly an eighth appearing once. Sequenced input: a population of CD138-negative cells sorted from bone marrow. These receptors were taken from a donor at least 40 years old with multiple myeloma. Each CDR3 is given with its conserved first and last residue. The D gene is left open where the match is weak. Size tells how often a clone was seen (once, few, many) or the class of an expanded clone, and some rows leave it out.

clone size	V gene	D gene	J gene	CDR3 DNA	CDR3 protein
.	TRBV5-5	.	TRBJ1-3	TGTGTCAGCAGCTTCCTGGGAACTGGAAACACCATATATTTT	CVSSFLGTGNTIYF
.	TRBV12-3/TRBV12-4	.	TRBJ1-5	TGTGCCAGCAGTTCCCAGGGTCTCAGCAATCAGCCCCAGCATTTT	CASSSQGLSNQPQHF
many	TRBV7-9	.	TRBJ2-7	TGTGCATCTGGTCTATTGGACGAGCAGTACTTC	CASGLLDEQYF
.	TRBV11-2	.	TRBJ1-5	TGTGCCAGCAGCGTAATCCGAGATCAGCCCCAGCATTTT	CASSVIRDQPQHF
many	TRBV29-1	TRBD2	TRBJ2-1	TGCAGCGTGGACTCGGCGGGGGGACGATACAATGAGCAGTTCTTC	CSVDSAGGRYNEQFF
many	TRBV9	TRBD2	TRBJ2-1	TGTGCCAGCAGCCTATTAGCGGGGGGGAGTGGCAATGAGCAGTTCTTC	CASSLLAGGSGNEQFF
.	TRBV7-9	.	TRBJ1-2	TGTACCAGCAGGGAACTCTATGGCTACACCTTC	CTSRELYGYTF
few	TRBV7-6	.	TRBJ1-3	TGTGCCAGCAGCTTAGACATGGTGCAGTCTGGAAACACCATATATTTT	CASSLDMVQSGNTIYF
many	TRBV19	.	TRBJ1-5	TGTGCCAGTAGTATAGTCGGACAGCAGGACAATCAGCCCCAGCATTTT	CASSIVGQQDNQPQHF
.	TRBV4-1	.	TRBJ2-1	TGCGCCAGCAGCCGAACTAGCCGCTATGAGCAGCTCTTC	CASSRTSRYEQLF
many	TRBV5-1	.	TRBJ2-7	TGCGCCAGCAGCTTAGCCTGGGACTACGAGCAGTACTTC	CASSLAWDYEQYF
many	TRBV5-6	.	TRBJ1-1	TGTGCCAGCAGCTTGGGGCACACTGAAGCTTTCTTT	CASSLGHTEAFF
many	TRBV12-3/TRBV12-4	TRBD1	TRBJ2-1	TGTGCCAGCAGATTGGACAGGGGCTCCTACAATGAGCAGTTCTTC	CASRLDRGSYNEQFF
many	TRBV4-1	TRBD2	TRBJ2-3	TGCGCCAGCAGCCAAGATGAGCGGGGGGGCTTAGATACGCAGTATTTT	CASSQDERGGLDTQYF
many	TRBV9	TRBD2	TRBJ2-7	TGTGCCAGCAGCCAGACTAGCGGATACGAGCAGTACTTC	CASSQTSGYEQYF
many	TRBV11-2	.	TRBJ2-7	TGTGCCAGCAGCCAAGGTCTTTCCTACGAGCAGTACTTC	CASSQGLSYEQYF
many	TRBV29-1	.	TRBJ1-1	TGCAGCGTCGGCAGGAACATGAACACTGAAGCTTTCTTT	CSVGRNMNTEAFF
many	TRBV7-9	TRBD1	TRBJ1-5	TGTGCCAGCAGCTACTCGGAGGGGGCGGAACAGCCCCAGCATTTT	CASSYSEGAEQPQHF
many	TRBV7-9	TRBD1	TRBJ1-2	TGTGCCAGCAGCTTGGGGACAGCGAGGGACTATGGCTACACCTTC	CASSLGTARDYGYTF
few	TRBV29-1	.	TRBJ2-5	TGCAGCGTTGATGGAAGGACCTGGGGAGAGACCCAGTACTTC	CSVDGRTWGETQYF
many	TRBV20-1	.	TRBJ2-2	TGCAGTGTGCAGGGTGGGACCGGGGAGCTGTTTTTT	CSVQGGTGELFF
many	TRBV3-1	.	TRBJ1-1	TGTGCCAGCAGCCATGCGGACGTTGAAGCTTTCTTT	CASSHADVEAFF
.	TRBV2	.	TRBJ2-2	TGTGCCAGCACGGTAGAAGGGCGGGTCACCGGGGAGCTGTTTTTT	CASTVEGRVTGELFF
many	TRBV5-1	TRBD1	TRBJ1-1	TGCGCCAGCAGGAGTGGACAGGGATCGCTGAACACTGAAGCTTTCTTT	CASRSGQGSLNTEAFF
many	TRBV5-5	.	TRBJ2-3	TGTGCCAGCAGCTTCGAGGAGGAAAGCACAGATACGCAGTATTTT	CASSFEEESTDTQYF
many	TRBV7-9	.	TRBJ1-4	TGTGCCAGCAGCTCGGGACACCCACGTGAAAAACTGTTTTTT	CASSSGHPREKLFF
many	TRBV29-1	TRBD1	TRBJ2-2	TGCAGCGTGACGGACAGGGCAGGTACCGGGGAGCTGTTTTTT	CSVTDRAGTGELFF
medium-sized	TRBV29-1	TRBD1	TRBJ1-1	TGCAGCGTTCCTCGGACAGGGTCACACACTGAAGCTTTCTTT	CSVPRTGSHTEAFF
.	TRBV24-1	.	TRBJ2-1	TGTGCCACCAGTGATTCGTGGTCCAACAATGAGCAGTTCTTC	CATSDSWSNNEQFF
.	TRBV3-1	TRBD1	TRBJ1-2	TGTGCCAGCAGCCCATGGACAGGGGTTAACTATGGCTACACCTTC	CASSPWTGVNYGYTF
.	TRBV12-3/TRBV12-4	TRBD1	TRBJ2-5	TGTGCCAGCAGTATCGATGCTAACAGGGGCGGAGAGACCCAGTACTTC	CASSIDANRGGETQYF
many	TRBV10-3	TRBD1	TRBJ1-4	TGTGCCATCAGCCCCAAATTCAGGGGGCGCGGGGGTGAAAAACTGTTTTTT	CAISPKFRGRGGEKLFF
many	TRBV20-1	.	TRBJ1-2	TGCAGTGCTAGAATCCCGGAGACTAACTATGGCTACACCTTC	CSARIPETNYGYTF
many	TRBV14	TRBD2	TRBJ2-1	TGTGCCAGCAAGCGGGGGGCCTTCTCCTACAATGAGCAGTTCTTC	CASKRGAFSYNEQFF
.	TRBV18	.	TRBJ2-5	TGTGCCAGCTCACCTTTTGAGGGACAAGAGACCCAGTACTTC	CASSPFEGQETQYF
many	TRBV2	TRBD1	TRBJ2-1	TGTGCCAGCACCGCGGGGACAGGGCCCTACAATGAGCAGTTCTTC	CASTAGTGPYNEQFF
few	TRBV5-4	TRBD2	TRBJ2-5	TGTGCCAGCAGCACCCGGACTAGCGGGGACGAGACCCAGTACTTC	CASSTRTSGDETQYF
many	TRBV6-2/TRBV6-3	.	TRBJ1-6	TGTGCCGCCGGATGGGGGCTGACGGATTCACCCCTCCACTTT	CAAGWGLTDSPLHF
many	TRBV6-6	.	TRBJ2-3	TGTGCCAGCACCCAAAAGGGGGTCAGCACAGATACGCAGTACTTT	CASTQKGVSTDTQYF
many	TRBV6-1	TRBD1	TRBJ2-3	TGTGCCAGCAGGGACAGGGCTTTTTCAGATACGCAGTATTTT	CASRDRAFSDTQYF
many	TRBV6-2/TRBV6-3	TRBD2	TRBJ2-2	TGTGCCAGCAGAGCGGGGGGGCGGGCCGGGGAGCTGTTTTTT	CASRAGGRAGELFF
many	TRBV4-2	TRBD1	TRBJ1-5	TGTGCCAGCAGCCCGGGACAGGGTGCGAGTGGCAATCAGCCCCAGCATTTT	CASSPGQGASGNQPQHF
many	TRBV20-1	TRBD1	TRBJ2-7	TGCAGTGCTAGACCTGGGACAGGTGTCCACGAGCAGTACTTC	CSARPGTGVHEQYF
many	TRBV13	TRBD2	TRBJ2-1	TGTGCCAGCAGCTTAGGCAGCCCCTCAGCAGCGGGGTGGCATGAGCAGTTCTTC	CASSLGSPSAAGWHEQFF
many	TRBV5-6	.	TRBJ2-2	TGTGCCAGCAGCCCGTTCGGCACCGGGGAGCTGTTTTTT	CASSPFGTGELFF